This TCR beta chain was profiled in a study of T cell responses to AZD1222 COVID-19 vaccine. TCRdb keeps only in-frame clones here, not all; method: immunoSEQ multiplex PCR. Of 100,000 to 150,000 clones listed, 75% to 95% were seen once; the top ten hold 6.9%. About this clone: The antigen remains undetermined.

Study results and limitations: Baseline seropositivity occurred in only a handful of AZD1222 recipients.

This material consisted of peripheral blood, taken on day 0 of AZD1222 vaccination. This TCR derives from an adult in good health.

The CDR3 DNA is TGTGCCATCAGGGCAGACAGTAATGAAAAACTGTTTTTT. Its protein is CAIRADSNEKLFF. The rearrangement uses TRBV10-3 and TRBJ1-4; tentative D call: TRBD1 (5 bases). V was cut by 6 bases and J by 4 bases, with 9 bases left in between. Germline CDR1 ENHRY, CDR2 SYGVKD. This CDR3 region has 13 residues.